The TCR beta chain described here comes from a study of cytomegalovirus exposure and HLA in healthy donors (TCRdb year 2017). Background on the whole study: In an earlier analysis of 587 of the donors, around 300 Gb of sequence data and 100 million or so unique TCR beta sequences from 180 million or so T cells were reported. Approximately 310 gigabases of sequencing data and approximately 85 million unique TCR sequences were included in an early release covering several hundred HLA-typed donors. Of the roughly 400 genotyped donors, about 84% fell in the genetic ancestry cluster associated with self-reported Caucasian donors. The aim of the study was to test whether cataloging public T cell receptors could identify signatures of past pathogen exposure. Using immunosequencing, the study profiled T cell repertoires from 666 subjects and related those repertoires to cytomegalovirus serostatus. Along with the 666-subject first cohort, a separate validation cohort of over a hundred different subjects was used. To predict cytomegalovirus infection status, the study combined high-throughput TCR immunosequencing, statistical association of individual TCRs with disease status, and machine learning. A later analysis re-examined previously published TCR beta repertoires from hundreds of donors and added high-resolution HLA genotyping to investigate patterns of TCR occurrence. In the later analysis, no new phenotypic data were used to find candidate immune exposures; instead, reliance was placed on TCR beta sequences and their occurrence across donors. An earlier analysis of several hundred of the donors applied high-throughput TCR beta sequencing to assess whether each TCR beta V gene segment acted as functional or pseudogenic. Donor age, sex, ethnicity and CMV serostatus were compiled together with the repertoire data. A later genetic analysis took genome-wide SNP genotypes for about 55% of the roughly 700 donors and used that subset as a discovery cohort. All discovery cohort repertoires had been generated using a single sequencing platform. Class I and class II HLA loci were covered by the typing at four-digit resolution. The number of donors typed differed by locus, with 629-630 for A, B, C, DRB1 and DQB1, over 500 for DQA1, 600 to 610 for DPA1, and some 440 for DPB1. Because of strong linkage in the cohort, 5 or 6 DR-DQ haplotypes were treated as single units for association and clustering. On average, 235,054 unique TCR beta nucleotide sequences were sequenced per donor among a few hundred genotyped donors of the cohort, with 15% to 20% of those sequences being non-productive.

The cohort was made up of approximately 670 healthy bone marrow donors. At the time of sampling, every cohort member was nominally healthy, though immune exposures that went unrecorded were likely present. The donor tested CMV seropositive and was one of the 289 seropositive cohort members. Each donor provided a peripheral blood sample, and peripheral blood mononuclear cells were used for TCR beta sequencing. The Qiagen DNeasy Blood Extraction Kit was used to extract genomic DNA from the blood cell samples. Only one count was recorded for this clone. Its antigen is unknown. Qualities for individual bases were not recorded, and no much larger clone is one base off. Broader findings and caveats from the paper: In a later analysis, several top co-occurrence clusters were reported to appear linked to parvovirus B19, influenza, CMV and Epstein-Barr virus. In a later analysis, HLA-associated TCR beta chains showed more clonal expansion and lower generation probabilities than non-associated chains that were equally common. Because HLA typing was missing for some donors at each locus, association tests included only the typed subset. When HLA alleles, especially DR and DQ, strongly co-occurred, TCR associations were difficult to assign to individual alleles. A further reported finding was that TCR beta sequences accurately predicted the HLA-A and HLA-B alleles for most subjects in the first cohort. The authors suggested that the approach could potentially be generalized to other disease states and immunological phenotypes. In an earlier analysis of about 550 of the donors, most TCR beta V segments were observed in productive rearrangements about 87% or about 30% of the time, broadly matching IMGT annotations. A group of highly shared sequence variants was considered likely to be a technical artifact of the sequencing pipeline. A later genetic analysis associated a missense DCLRE1C variant with V-gene and J-gene trimming of TCR beta chains, and an independent cohort replicated the association. The earlier analysis of 587 of the donors excluded roughly 17 rarely observed V segments, including chromosome 9 orphons, because counts were too low. The only immune exposure information available for the cohort was CMV serostatus. Presence/absence analyses assumed roughly uniform sequencing depth across donors, an assumption that may not hold. A later analysis found that most CMV-associated TCR beta chains appeared HLA-restricted, with HLA associations seemingly driven largely by CMV exposure. A total of 164 TCR beta chains were listed by the study as associated with cytomegalovirus. According to a later genetic analysis, donors in an Asian-associated ancestry cluster had fewer N-insertions in productive TCRs than the approximately 690-donor mean. Across donors, most TCR sequences were observed very rarely, whereas some public TCRs were present in many individuals. In a later analysis, TCR association rates were found to vary across HLA loci, with the most associated TCRs seen for DRB1 alleles and the fewest for HLA-C alleles. In vitro tests confirmed that a few of the cytomegalovirus-associated TCR beta chains recognize cytomegalovirus antigens. Some IMGT-functional V segments, including TRBV6-2 and TRBV6-3, could not be told apart with the 87-base-pair reads, so those segments were excluded. The classifier was reported to diagnose cytomegalovirus status with high specificity and sensitivity in both the original cohort and the validation cohort. This cohort had only TCR beta chains sequenced, and the lack of alpha or paired-chain data limited which features could be detected. Linkage disequilibrium might explain the correlated functional status among segregating V segments, but an unknown experimental factor could not be ruled out. A later analysis associated approximately 17,000 TCR beta sequences with specific HLA alleles at a false discovery rate of 0.05.

The library was obtained by the immunoSEQ multiplex PCR assay. For the multiplex PCR, a mixture combining 60 forward primers for TCR Vbeta segments and 13 reverse primers for TCR Jbeta segments was used. Amplification of the CDR3 region of rearranged TCR beta genes was performed with a multiplex PCR assay on genomic DNA. Amplified TCR beta libraries were sequenced as 87-base-pair reads on the Illumina HiSeq System. Concerning the study's data processing: A later analysis tallied roughly 76 million unique TCR beta chains across the roughly 610 repertoires, and about 12 million of those chains were shared by two or more donors. Raw reads were error-corrected and collapsed into unique sequences with a nearest-neighbor algorithm that merged closely related sequences to remove PCR and sequencing errors. CDR3 sequences were aligned to IMGT reference sequences to assign V, D and J gene segments. For a sequence to be retained, a match of at least six nucleotides was required to both a V gene segment and a J gene segment. Rearrangements were classified as productive when the CDR3 lacked stop codons and remained in frame with V and J, and all other rearrangements were classified as non-productive. Following IMGT convention, CDR3 was defined as the stretch from the second conserved V-encoded cysteine up to the conserved J-encoded phenylalanine. The earlier analysis of some 600 of the donors excluded sequences that lacked an unambiguous match to a single V gene segment. In an earlier analysis of some 590 of the donors, a V segment was called functional when productive rearrangements were above 56.7%, and segregating when the standard deviation between donors exceeded 5%. A statistical classification framework was built for diagnosing cytomegalovirus status from the catalog of TCR beta chain sequences. A later analysis assigned V and J genes by comparing TCR nucleotide sequences with IMGT/GENE-DB human TR gene sequences. The TCRdist pipeline was used in a later analysis to assign CDR3 sequences and most-parsimonious VDJ recombination scenarios. In a later analysis, each TCR beta chain was defined by its CDR3 amino acid sequence together with its V-gene family, and reads lacking a unique V-gene family were excluded. To address suspected cross-contamination and a sequencing artifact, a later analysis removed several hundred highly shared, low-generation-probability nucleotide sequences. In a later analysis, a clonal expansion index was calculated for each public chain from normalized within-repertoire ranks of inferred template counts. In a later analysis, generation probabilities were computed using a VDJ recombination model fitted to out-of-frame rearrangements, and the results were checked against IGoR. In a later analysis, TCR-TCR, TCR-HLA and TCR-CMV co-occurrence was scored with hypergeometric tests, and a repertoire-size bias correction was applied to TCR pairs. In a later analysis, false discovery rates were estimated by permuting HLA or CMV assignments 20 times. In a later analysis, co-occurring TCRs were grouped using DBSCAN, and TCRdist sequence similarity was added for clustering within HLA-allele-positive subsets. Repertoires with fewer than 30,000 or more than 120,000 public chains, plus five repertoires with anomalous nucleotide sharing, were excluded from co-occurrence clustering. The immuneACCESS repertoire file appears here via TCRdb, limited to in-frame rearrangements. These files lack a portion of the clones; in checked studies, under half of the deficit traces to unresolved V genes, and the cause of the others is not known. V, J and clone size derive from that table, while D and trimming were established from the DNA sequence. This sample is represented by 150,000 to 200,000 clones; 83% of them were singletons. Jointly, the top ten make up roughly 4% of the sample.

CDR1 and CDR2 (MNHNS, SASEGT) derive from the germline V gene. V loses 6 bases at its end and J loses 3 bases; junction bases beyond the gene matches: 5. Inclusive of the bounding cysteine and phenylalanine, the CDR3 is 13 residues long. The retained sequence is limited to the CDR3, 39 bases, with the frame set at the first base. The sequence links TRBV6-1 to TRBJ2-7, with 7 bases matching TRBD2. Source material: PBMCs. This TCR was recovered from a middle-aged man in good health and CMV-seropositive. The CDR3 loop reads CASRLGGNYEQYF. Here is the DNA: TGTGCCAGCAGATTGGGGGGGAACTACGAGCAGTACTTC.